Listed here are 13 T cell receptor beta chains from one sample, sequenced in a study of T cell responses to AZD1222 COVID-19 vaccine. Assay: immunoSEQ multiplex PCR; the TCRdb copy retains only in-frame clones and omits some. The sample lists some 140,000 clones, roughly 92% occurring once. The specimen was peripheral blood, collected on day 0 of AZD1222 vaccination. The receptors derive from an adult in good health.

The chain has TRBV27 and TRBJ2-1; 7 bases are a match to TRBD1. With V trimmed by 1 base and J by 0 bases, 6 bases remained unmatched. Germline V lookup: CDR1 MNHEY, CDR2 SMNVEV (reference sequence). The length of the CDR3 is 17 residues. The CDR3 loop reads CASSLFTGVSSYNEQFF. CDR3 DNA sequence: TGTGCCAGCAGTTTATTTACAGGGGTCAGCTCCTACAATGAGCAGTTCTTC.

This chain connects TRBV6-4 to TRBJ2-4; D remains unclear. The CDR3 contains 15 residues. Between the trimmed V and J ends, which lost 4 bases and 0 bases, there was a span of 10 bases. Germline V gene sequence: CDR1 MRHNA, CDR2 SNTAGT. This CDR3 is CASSGLHLAKNIQYF. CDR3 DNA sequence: TGTGCCAGCAGTGGACTGCATCTAGCCAAAAACATTCAGTACTTC.

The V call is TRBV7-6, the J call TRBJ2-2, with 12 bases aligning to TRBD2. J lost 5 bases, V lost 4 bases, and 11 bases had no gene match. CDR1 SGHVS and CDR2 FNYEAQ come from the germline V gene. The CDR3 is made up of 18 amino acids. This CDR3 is CASSSETSGSWRTGELFF. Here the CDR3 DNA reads TGTGCCAGCAGCTCCGAGACTAGCGGGAGTTGGAGGACCGGGGAGCTGTTTTTT.

Written as DNA, the CDR3 is TGTGCCAGCAGCTTGATCTCCAATGAGCAGTTCTTC. Its translation is CASSLISNEQFF. The chain is built from TRBV5-5 and TRBJ2-1; the D is unclear. The V gene's germline CDR1 is SGHKS and CDR2 YYEKEE (reference sequence). The CDR3 has 12 amino acids. Trimming left V 1 base short and J 6 bases short, with 5 bases between.

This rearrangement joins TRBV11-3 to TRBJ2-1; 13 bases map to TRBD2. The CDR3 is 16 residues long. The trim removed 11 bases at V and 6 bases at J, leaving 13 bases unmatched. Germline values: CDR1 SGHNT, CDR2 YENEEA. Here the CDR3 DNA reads TGTGCCTCCTCGGGAGGGACTAGCGGGAAAGGCAATGAGCAGTTCTTC. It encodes CASSGGTSGKGNEQFF.

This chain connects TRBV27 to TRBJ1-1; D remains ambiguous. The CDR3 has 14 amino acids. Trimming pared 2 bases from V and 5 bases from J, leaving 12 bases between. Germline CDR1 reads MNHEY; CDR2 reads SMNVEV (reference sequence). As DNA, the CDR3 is TGTGCCAGCAGTTTACTTATCTTAGGGACTGAAGCTTTCTTT. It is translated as CASSLLILGTEAFF.

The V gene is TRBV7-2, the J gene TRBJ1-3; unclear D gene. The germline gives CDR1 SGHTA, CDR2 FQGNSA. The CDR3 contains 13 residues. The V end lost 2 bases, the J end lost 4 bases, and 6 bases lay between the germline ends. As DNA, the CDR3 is TGTGCCAGCAGCTTATCGTGGGGAAACACCATATATTTT. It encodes CASSLSWGNTIYF. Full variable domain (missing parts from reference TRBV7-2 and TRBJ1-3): GAGVSQSPSNKVTEKGKDVELRCDPISGHTALYWYRQSLGQGLEFLIYFQGNSAPDKSGLPSDRFSAERTGGSVSTLTIQRTQQEDSAVYLCASSLSWGNTIYFGEGSWLTVV.

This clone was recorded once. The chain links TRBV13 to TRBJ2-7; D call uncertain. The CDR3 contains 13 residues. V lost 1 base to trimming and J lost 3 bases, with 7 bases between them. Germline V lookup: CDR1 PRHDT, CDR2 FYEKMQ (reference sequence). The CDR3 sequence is CASSLAPFYEQYF. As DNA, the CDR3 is TGTGCCAGCAGCTTAGCTCCCTTCTACGAGCAGTACTTC. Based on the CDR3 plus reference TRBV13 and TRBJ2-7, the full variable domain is AAGVIQSPRHLIKEKRETATLKCYPIPRHDTVYWYQQGPGQDPQFLISFYEKMQSDKGSIPDRFSAQQFSDYHSELNMSSLELGDSALYFCASSLAPFYEQYFGPGTRLTVT.

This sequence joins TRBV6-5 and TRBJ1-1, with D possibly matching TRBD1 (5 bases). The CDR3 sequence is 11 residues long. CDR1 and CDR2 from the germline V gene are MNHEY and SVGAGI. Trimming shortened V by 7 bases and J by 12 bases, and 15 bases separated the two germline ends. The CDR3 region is CASILGQKSFF. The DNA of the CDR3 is TGTGCCAGCATCCTGGGGCAGAAATCTTTCTTT.

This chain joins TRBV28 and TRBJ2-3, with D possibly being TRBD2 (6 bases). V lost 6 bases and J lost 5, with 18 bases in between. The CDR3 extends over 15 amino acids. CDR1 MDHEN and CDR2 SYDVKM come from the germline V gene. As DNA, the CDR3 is TGTGCCAGCAGATCTAGCGCGCCCCTGGGAGATACGCAGTATTTT. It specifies CASRSSAPLGDTQYF.

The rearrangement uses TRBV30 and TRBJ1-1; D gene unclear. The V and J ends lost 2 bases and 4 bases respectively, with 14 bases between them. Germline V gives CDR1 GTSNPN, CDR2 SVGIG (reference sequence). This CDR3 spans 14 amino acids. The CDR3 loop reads CAWSIRVAGTEAFF. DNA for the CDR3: TGTGCCTGGAGTATTCGGGTTGCGGGCACTGAAGCTTTCTTT.

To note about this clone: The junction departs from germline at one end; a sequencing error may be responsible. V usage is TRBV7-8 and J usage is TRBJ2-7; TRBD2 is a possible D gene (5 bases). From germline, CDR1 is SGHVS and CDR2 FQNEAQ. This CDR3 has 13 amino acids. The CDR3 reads CATSLTDYYEQYF. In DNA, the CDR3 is TGTGCCACCAGCCTGACCGACTACTACGAGCAGTACTTC.

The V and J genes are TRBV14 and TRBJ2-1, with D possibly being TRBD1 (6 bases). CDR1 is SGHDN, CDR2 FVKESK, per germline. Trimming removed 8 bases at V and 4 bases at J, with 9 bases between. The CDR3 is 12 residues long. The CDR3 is CASETGYNEQFF. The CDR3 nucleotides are TGTGCCAGCGAGACAGGATACAATGAGCAGTTCTTC.